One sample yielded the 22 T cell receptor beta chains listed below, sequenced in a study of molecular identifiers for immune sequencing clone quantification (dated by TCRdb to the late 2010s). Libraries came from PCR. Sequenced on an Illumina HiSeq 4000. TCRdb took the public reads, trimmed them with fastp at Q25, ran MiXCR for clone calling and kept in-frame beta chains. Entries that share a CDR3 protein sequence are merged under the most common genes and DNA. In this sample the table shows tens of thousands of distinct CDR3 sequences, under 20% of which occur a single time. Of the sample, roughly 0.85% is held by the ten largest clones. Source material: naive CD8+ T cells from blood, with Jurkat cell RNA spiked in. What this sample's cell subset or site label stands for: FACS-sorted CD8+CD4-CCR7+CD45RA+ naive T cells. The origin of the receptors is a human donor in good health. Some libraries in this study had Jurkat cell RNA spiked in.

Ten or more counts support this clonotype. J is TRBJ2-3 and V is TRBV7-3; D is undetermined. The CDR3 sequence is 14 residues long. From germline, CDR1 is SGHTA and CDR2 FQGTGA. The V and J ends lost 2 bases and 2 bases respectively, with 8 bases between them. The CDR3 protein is CASSLEPNTDTQYF. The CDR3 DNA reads TGTGCCAGCAGCTTAGAGCCGAACACAGATACGCAGTATTTT.

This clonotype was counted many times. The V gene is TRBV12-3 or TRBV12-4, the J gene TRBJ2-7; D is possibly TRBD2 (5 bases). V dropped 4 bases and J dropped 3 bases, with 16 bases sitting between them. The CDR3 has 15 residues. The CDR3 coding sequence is TGTGCCAGCAGTTCGATATACGGGGTCAACTACGAGCAGTACTTC. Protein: CASSSIYGVNYEQYF.

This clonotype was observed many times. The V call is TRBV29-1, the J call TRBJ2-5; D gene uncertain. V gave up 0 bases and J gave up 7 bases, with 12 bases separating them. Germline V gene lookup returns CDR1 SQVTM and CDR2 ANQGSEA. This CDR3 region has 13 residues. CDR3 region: CSVEDPTDVTQYF. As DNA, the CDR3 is TGCAGCGTTGAAGATCCTACAGACGTGACCCAGTACTTC.

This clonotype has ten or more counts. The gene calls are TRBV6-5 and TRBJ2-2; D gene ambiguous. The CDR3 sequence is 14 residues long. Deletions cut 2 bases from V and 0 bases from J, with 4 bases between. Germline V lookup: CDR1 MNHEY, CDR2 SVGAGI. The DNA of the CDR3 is TGTGCCAGCAGTTACGGGGCGAACACCGGGGAGCTGTTTTTT. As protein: CASSYGANTGELFF.

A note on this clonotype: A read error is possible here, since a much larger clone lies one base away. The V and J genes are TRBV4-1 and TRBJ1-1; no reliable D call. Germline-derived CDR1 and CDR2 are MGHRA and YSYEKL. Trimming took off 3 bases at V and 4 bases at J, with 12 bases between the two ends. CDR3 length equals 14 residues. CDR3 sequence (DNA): TGCGCCAGCAGCCACCCGACGGTGAGCACTGAAGCTTTCTTT. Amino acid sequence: CASSHPTVSTEAFF.

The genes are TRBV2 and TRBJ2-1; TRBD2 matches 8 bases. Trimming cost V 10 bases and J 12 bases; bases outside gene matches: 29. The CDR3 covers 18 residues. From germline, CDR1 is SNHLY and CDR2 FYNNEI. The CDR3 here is CAIKDSFGTSPFHDGQFF. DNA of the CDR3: TGTGCCATAAAGGACAGCTTCGGGACTAGTCCGTTCCACGATGGGCAGTTCTTC.

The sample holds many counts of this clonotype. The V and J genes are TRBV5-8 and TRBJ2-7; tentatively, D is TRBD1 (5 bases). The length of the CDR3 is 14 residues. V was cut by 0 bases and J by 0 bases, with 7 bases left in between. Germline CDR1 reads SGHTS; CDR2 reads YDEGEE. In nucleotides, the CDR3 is TGTGCCAGCAGCTTGGGGGGCGACTCCTACGAGCAGTACTTC. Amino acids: CASSLGGDSYEQYF.

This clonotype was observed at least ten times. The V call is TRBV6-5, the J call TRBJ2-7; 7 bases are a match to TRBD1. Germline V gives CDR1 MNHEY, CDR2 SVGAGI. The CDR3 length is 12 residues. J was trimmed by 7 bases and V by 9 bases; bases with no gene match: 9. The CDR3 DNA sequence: TGTGCCAGTCGACAGGGAGAGTTTGAGCAGTACTTC. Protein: CASRQGEFEQYF.

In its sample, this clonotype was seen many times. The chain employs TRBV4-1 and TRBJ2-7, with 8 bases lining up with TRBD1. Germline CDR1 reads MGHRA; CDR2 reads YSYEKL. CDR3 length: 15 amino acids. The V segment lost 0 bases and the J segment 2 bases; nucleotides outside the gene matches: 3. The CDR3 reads CASSQERTGTYEQYF. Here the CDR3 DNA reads TGCGCCAGCAGCCAAGAGAGGACAGGGACCTACGAGCAGTACTTC.

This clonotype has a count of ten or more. Here the CDR3 DNA reads TGTGCCAGCAGTTACGGGGGTAGCAATCAGCCCCAGCATTTT. Protein sequence: CASSYGGSNQPQHF. The chain couples TRBV6-2 or TRBV6-3 to TRBJ1-5, with D perhaps matching TRBD1 (5 bases). The CDR3 is 14 residues long. Trimming cost V 2 bases and J 0 bases, with 5 bases left between them. The germline V gene has CDR1 MNHEY and CDR2 SVGEGT.

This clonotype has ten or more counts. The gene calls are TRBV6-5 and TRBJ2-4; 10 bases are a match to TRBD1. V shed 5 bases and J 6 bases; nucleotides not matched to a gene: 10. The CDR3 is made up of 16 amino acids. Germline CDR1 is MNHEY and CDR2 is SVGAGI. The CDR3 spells CASSTPSTGGLNIQYF. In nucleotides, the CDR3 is TGTGCCAGCAGTACGCCCTCGACAGGGGGCTTAAACATTCAGTACTTC.

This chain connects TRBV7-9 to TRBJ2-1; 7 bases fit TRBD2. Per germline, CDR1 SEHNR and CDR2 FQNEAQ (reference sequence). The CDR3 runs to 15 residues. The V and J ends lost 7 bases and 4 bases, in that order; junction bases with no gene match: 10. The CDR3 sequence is CASTSPRELYNEQFF. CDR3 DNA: TGTGCCAGCACCTCCCCGCGGGAGCTGTACAATGAGCAGTTCTTC.

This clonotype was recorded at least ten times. The CDR3 sequence: CASSPGTSGRNAEQYF. CDR3 in DNA: TGCGCCAGCAGCCCGGGGACTAGCGGGAGGAACGCCGAGCAGTACTTC. The rearrangement links TRBV4-3 to TRBJ2-7, with 15 bases matching TRBD2. CDR1 and CDR2 (germline): LGHNA, YSLEER. The CDR3 has 16 amino acids. V was pared by 4 bases and J by 6 bases, with 7 bases of the junction left unmatched.

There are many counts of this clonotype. The CDR3 spells CACDRVGAETQYF. The CDR3 DNA is TGTGCCTGCGACAGGGTAGGGGCGGAGACCCAGTACTTC. This chain connects TRBV12-3 or TRBV12-4 to TRBJ2-5, with 7 positions matching TRBD1. The CDR3 is made up of 13 amino acids. V lost 11 bases to trimming and J lost 5 bases; unmatched junction nucleotides: 11.

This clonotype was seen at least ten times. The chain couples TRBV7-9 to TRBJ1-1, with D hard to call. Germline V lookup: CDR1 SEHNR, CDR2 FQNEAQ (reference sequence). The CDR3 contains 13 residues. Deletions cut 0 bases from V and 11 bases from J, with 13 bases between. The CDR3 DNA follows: TGTGCCAGCAGCTTAGCGTCCGTCCCTGTGGCTTTCTTT. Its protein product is CASSLASVPVAFF.

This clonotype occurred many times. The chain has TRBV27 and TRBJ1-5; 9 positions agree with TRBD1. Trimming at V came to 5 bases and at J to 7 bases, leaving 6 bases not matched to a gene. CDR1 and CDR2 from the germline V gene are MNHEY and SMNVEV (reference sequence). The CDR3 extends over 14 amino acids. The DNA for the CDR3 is TGTGCCAGCAGTCCGGACAGGGGTAACCAGCCCCAGCATTTT. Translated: CASSPDRGNQPQHF.

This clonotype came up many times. CDR3 region: CASSLATRGRANTEAFF. In DNA form, the CDR3 reads TGTGCCAGCAGCTTAGCAACGAGGGGGCGAGCGAACACTGAAGCTTTCTTT. The chain employs TRBV7-9 and TRBJ1-1, with 7 bases lining up with TRBD1. Germline trimming cut 0 bases from V and 1 base from J; bases unmatched to any gene: 8. The CDR3 is 17 amino acids. The germline gives CDR1 SEHNR, CDR2 FQNEAQ (reference sequence).

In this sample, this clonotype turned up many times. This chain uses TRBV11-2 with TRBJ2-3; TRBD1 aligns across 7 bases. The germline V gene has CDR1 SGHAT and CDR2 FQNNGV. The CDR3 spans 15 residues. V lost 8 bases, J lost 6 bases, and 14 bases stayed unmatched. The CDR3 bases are TGTGCCAGCTCGACAGGGTCTTATCAAGTGGATACGCAGTATTTT. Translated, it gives CASSTGSYQVDTQYF. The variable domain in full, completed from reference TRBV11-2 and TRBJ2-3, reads EAGVAQSPRYKIIEKRQSVAFWCNPISGHATLYWYQQILGQGPKLLIQFQNNGVVDDSQLPKDRFSAERLKGVDSTLKIQPAKLEDSAVYLCASSTGSYQVDTQYFGPGTRLTVL.

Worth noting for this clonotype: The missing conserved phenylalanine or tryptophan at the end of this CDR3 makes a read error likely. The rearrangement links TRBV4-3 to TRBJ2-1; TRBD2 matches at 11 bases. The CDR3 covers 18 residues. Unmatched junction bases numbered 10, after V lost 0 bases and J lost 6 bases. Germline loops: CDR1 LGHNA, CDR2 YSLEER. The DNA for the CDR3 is TGCGCCAGCAGCCAAGAGGTTAGCGGGAGGGCCGCCTGCAATGAGCAGTTCCTC. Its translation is CASSQEVSGRAACNEQFL.

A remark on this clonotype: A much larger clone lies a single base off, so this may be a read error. The CDR3 loop reads CASSPGEAQGTTQYF. CDR3 DNA: TGTGCCAGCAGCCCGGGCGAGGCCCAAGGTACGACCCAGTACTTC. The V gene is TRBV27, the J gene TRBJ2-5; D is uncertain. The CDR3 is made up of 15 amino acids. The ends were cut back, 6 bases at V and 7 bases at J, with 21 bases in the middle. The V gene's germline CDR1 is MNHEY and CDR2 SMNVEV (reference sequence).

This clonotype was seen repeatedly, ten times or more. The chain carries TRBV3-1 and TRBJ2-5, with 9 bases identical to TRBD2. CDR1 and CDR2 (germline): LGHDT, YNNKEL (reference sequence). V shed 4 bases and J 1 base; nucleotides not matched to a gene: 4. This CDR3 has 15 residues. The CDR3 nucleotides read TGTGCCAGCAGCCCAAGCGGGGGGACCCAAGAGACCCAGTACTTC. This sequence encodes CASSPSGGTQETQYF.

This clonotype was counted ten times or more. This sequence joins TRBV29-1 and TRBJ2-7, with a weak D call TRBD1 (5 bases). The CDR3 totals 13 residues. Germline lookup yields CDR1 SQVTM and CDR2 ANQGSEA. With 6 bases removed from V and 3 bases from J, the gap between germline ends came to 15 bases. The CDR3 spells CSVHGMGLYEQYF. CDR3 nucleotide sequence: TGCAGCGTCCATGGGATGGGGCTCTACGAGCAGTACTTC.